This T cell receptor (beta chain) was sequenced in a study of control samples from healthy donors and cancer patients (TCRdb year 2020). This clone was recorded only once. Its antigen remains undetermined. No per-base quality is available; no much larger clone lies one base away. The method behind the library was the immunoSEQ multiplex PCR assay. The source is immuneACCESS, and TCRdb retained only in-frame sequences with V and J called. Part of the clones is not carried over; for the studies checked, unresolved V genes explain less than half of this, and the remainder is unexplained. This sample has over 100,000 clones in its table, and approximately 91% of those were observed once. The biggest ten clones account for roughly 3.2% of the sample. Relative to germline, V is 5 bases shorter and J is 4 bases shorter, with 13 bases between their ends. The CDR3 goes from the cysteine to the phenylalanine over 13 residues. Of all the DNA, just the CDR3 is kept, 39 bases in frame from base 1. The germline V gene provides CDR1 SGHDT and CDR2 YYEEEE.

This sequence originates from a man aged 45-65 years in good health. Source material: blood. The V gene is TRBV5-6 and the J gene is TRBJ2-7; a tentative D match to TRBD1 spans 6 bases. The CDR3 in this case is CASRPGTTYEQYF. The DNA sequence is given as TGTGCCAGCAGGCCCGGGACAACTTACGAGCAGTACTTC.